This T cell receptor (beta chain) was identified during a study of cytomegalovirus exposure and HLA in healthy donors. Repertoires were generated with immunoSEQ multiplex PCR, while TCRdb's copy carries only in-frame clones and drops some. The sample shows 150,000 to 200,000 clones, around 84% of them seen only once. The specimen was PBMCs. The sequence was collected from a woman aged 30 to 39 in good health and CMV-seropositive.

The CDR3 reads CASSPPQGKYEQYF. The CDR3 DNA is TGTGCCAGCTCACCCCCCCAGGGGAAGTACGAGCAGTACTTC. The gene calls are TRBV18 and TRBJ2-7, with D tentatively TRBD1 (6 bases). The germline gives CDR1 KGHSH, CDR2 LQKENI. The CDR3 totals 14 residues. The ends were cut back, 3 bases at V and 4 bases at J, with 13 bases in the middle.